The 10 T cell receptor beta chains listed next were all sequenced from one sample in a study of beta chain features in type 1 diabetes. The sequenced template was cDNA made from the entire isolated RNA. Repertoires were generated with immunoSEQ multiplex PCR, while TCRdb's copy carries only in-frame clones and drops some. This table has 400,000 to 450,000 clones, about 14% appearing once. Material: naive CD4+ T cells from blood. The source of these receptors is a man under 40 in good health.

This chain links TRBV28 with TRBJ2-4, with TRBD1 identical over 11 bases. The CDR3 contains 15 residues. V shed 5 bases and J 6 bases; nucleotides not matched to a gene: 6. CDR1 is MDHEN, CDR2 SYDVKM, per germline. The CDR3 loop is CASSPRTGGGNIQYF. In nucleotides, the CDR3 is TGTGCCAGCAGTCCACGGACAGGGGGCGGAAACATTCAGTACTTC.

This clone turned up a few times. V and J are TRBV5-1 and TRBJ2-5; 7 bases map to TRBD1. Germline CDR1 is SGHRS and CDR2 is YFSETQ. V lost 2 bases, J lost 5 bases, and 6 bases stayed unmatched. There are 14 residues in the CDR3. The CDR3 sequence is CASSFLTGRETQYF. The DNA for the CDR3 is TGCGCCAGCAGCTTCCTGACAGGGCGCGAGACCCAGTACTTC.

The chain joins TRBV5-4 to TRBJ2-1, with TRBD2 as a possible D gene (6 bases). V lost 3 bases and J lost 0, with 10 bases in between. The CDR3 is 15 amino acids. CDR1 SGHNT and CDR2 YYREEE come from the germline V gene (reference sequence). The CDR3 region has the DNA TGTGCCAGCAGCTGGCCTAGCGTCTCCTACAATGAGCAGTTCTTC. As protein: CASSWPSVSYNEQFF.

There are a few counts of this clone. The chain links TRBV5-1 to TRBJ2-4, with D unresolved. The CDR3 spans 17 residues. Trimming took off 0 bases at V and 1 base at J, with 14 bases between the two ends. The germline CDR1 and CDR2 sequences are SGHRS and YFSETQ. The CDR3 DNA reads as TGCGCCAGCAGCTTGGTACTGTCCGGTAGTGCCAAAAACATTCAGTACTTC. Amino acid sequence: CASSLVLSGSAKNIQYF.

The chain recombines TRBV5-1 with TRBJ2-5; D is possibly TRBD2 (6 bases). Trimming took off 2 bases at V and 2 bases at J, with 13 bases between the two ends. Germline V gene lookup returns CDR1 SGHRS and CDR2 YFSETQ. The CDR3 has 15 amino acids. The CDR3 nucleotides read TGCGCCAGCAGCTTCGGGGTTGGGAGGCAAGAGACCCAGTACTTC. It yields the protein CASSFGVGRQETQYF.

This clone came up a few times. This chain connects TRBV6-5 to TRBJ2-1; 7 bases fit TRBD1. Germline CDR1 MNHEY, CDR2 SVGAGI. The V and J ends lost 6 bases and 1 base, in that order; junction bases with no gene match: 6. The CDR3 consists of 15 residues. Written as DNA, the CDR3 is TGTGCCAGCAGCCGACAGGGTCGGTCCTACAATGAGCAGTTCTTC. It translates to CASSRQGRSYNEQFF.

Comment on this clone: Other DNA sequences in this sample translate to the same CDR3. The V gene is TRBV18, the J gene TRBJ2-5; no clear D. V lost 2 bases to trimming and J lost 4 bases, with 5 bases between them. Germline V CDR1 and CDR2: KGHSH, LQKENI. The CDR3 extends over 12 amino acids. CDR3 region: CASSPARETQYF. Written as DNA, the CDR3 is TGTGCCAGCTCACCAGCGCGAGAGACCCAGTACTTC.

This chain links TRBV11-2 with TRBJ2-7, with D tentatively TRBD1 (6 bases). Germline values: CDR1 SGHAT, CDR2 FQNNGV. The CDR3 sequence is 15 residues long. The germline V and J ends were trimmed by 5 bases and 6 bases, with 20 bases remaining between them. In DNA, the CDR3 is TGTGCCAGCAGCCAAAGTGGGACAAAAGGGAGCGAGCAGTACTTC. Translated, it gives CASSQSGTKGSEQYF.

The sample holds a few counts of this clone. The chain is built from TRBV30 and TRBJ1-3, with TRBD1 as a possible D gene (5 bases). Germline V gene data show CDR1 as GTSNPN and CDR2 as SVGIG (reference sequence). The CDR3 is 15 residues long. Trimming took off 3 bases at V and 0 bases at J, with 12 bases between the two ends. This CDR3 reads CAWSMTASSGNTIYF. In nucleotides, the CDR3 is TGTGCCTGGAGCATGACAGCGAGCTCTGGAAACACCATATATTTT.

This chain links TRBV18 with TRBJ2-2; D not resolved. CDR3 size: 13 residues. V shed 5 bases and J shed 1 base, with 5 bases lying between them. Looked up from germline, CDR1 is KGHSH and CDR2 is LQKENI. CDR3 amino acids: CASSSQNTGELFF. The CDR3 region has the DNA TGTGCCAGCTCATCTCAGAACACCGGGGAGCTGTTTTTT.